These T cell receptor beta chains were read from a single sample in a study of CD8 T cells in ankylosing spondylitis. TCRdb fed the 5' RACE reads into MiXCR, producing one record per CDR3 protein. The table has 250,000 or so distinct CDR3 sequences, roughly a tenth seen once. Sequencing was performed on blood, either unsorted or a sorted T cell fraction (not recorded which). The receptor set was obtained from a male donor with ankylosing spondylitis or in good health (not recorded which). Both conserved end residues are part of each CDR3. D genes are given only for firm matches. The size entry is marked missing in some rows and otherwise reads once, few, many or a size class.

CDR3 length: 19; J gene: TRBJ2-6; clone size: many; V gene: TRBV5-1; D gene: .; CDR3 DNA: TGCGCCAGCAGCTTGGCCGGTATGAGCCGGCCCTCTGGGGCCAACGTCCTGACTTTC; CDR3 protein: CASSLAGMSRPSGANVLTF
CDR3 length: 14; J gene: TRBJ2-5; clone size: .; V gene: TRBV5-1; D gene: TRBD2; CDR3 DNA: TGCGCCAGCAGGAAAGCGGGGACTCAAGAGACCCAGTACTTC; CDR3 protein: CASRKAGTQETQYF
CDR3 length: 15; J gene: TRBJ2-2; clone size: many; V gene: TRBV20-1; D gene: TRBD1; CDR3 DNA: TGCAGTGCTACGCAGGGGGCGCGGACCACCGGGGAGCTGTTTTTT; CDR3 protein: CSATQGARTTGELFF
CDR3 length: 14; J gene: TRBJ2-5; clone size: few; V gene: TRBV10-2; D gene: .; CDR3 DNA: TGCGCCAGCAGGGTAATGGGGGGAGGAGAGACCCAGTACTTC; CDR3 protein: CASRVMGGGETQYF
CDR3 length: 15; J gene: TRBJ1-1; clone size: .; V gene: TRBV6-2/TRBV6-3; D gene: .; CDR3 DNA: TGTGCCAGCAGTTACAGGTCAGTTTGGAACACTGAAGCTTTCTTT; CDR3 protein: CASSYRSVWNTEAFF
CDR3 length: 14; J gene: TRBJ2-5; clone size: .; V gene: TRBV5-1; D gene: TRBD1; CDR3 DNA: TGCGCCAGCAGCTTGGGACAGGGCAGCGAGACCCAGTACTTC; CDR3 protein: CASSLGQGSETQYF
CDR3 length: 15; J gene: TRBJ2-1; clone size: many; V gene: TRBV6-1; D gene: TRBD2; CDR3 DNA: TGTGCCAGCAGTCCCACTAGCGGGAGTTGGGATGAGCAGTTCTTC; CDR3 protein: CASSPTSGSWDEQFF
CDR3 length: 21; J gene: TRBJ2-1; clone size: .; V gene: TRBV5-4; D gene: TRBD2; CDR3 DNA: TGTGCCAGCAGCTGGGACTCCCCGGGACTAGCGGGAGAGGGACTCTACAATGAGCAGTTCTTC; CDR3 protein: CASSWDSPGLAGEGLYNEQFF
CDR3 length: 14; J gene: TRBJ2-5; clone size: .; V gene: TRBV20-1; D gene: TRBD1; CDR3 DNA: TGCAGTGCCCAGGACAGGGGGGTCAAAAAGACCCAGTACTTC; CDR3 protein: CSAQDRGVKKTQYF
CDR3 length: 14; J gene: TRBJ2-7; clone size: few; V gene: TRBV7-9; D gene: TRBD1; CDR3 DNA: TGTGCCAGCAGCTTCCGGGACAGACCCTACGAGCAGTACTTC; CDR3 protein: CASSFRDRPYEQYF
CDR3 length: 15; J gene: TRBJ2-7; clone size: .; V gene: TRBV30; D gene: .; CDR3 DNA: TGTGCCTGGAGTGTACCGAGGACAAATTCCTACGAGCAGTACTTC; CDR3 protein: CAWSVPRTNSYEQYF
CDR3 length: 16; J gene: TRBJ2-1; clone size: many; V gene: TRBV5-1; D gene: TRBD2; CDR3 DNA: TGCGCCAGCAGCCTGGAGGGCGGGGGGCCCTACAATGAGCAGTTCTTC; CDR3 protein: CASSLEGGGPYNEQFF
CDR3 length: 16; J gene: TRBJ2-1; clone size: many; V gene: TRBV10-1; D gene: TRBD1; CDR3 DNA: TGCGCCAGCAGTTTACATACAGGGGTTTCTAGGAATGAGCAGTTCTTC; CDR3 protein: CASSLHTGVSRNEQFF
CDR3 length: 13; J gene: TRBJ2-3; clone size: many; V gene: TRBV2; D gene: TRBD2; CDR3 DNA: TGTGCCAGCGGGGCGGGGGGGCCGCGAACGCAGTATTTT; CDR3 protein: CASGAGGPRTQYF
CDR3 length: 14; J gene: TRBJ2-1; clone size: many; V gene: TRBV10-3; D gene: .; CDR3 DNA: TGTGCCATCAGTGAAGGGGGGGGAGGTGATGAGCAGTTCTTC; CDR3 protein: CAISEGGGGDEQFF
CDR3 length: 11; J gene: TRBJ2-1; clone size: many; V gene: TRBV12-3/TRBV12-4; D gene: .; CDR3 DNA: TGTGCCAGCAGTTCTAGGAATGAGCAGTTCTTC; CDR3 protein: CASSSRNEQFF
CDR3 length: 15; J gene: TRBJ2-7; clone size: few; V gene: TRBV2; D gene: TRBD1; CDR3 DNA: TGTGCCAGCAGTGTGGACAGGGGAATAACCTACGAGCAGTACTTC; CDR3 protein: CASSVDRGITYEQYF
CDR3 length: 14; J gene: TRBJ1-1; clone size: many; V gene: TRBV10-3; D gene: .; CDR3 DNA: TGTGCCATCAGTGGTGGAGGCCACAGCACTGAAGCTTTCTTT; CDR3 protein: CAISGGGHSTEAFF
CDR3 length: 13; J gene: TRBJ1-1; clone size: few; V gene: TRBV30; D gene: TRBD1; CDR3 DNA: TGTGCCTGGAATCCGACAGGGTTCACTGAAGCTTTCTTT; CDR3 protein: CAWNPTGFTEAFF
CDR3 length: 13; J gene: TRBJ1-1; clone size: .; V gene: TRBV12-3/TRBV12-4; D gene: .; CDR3 DNA: TGTGCCAGCAGTTTATCTGAGACAGTTGAAGCTTTCTTT; CDR3 protein: CASSLSETVEAFF
CDR3 length: 17; J gene: TRBJ2-5; clone size: .; V gene: TRBV12-3/TRBV12-4; D gene: TRBD2; CDR3 DNA: TGTGCCAGCAGTCCACGTATAGCGGGGGTGTACCAAGAGACCCAGTACTTC; CDR3 protein: CASSPRIAGVYQETQYF
CDR3 length: 15; J gene: TRBJ2-3; clone size: many; V gene: TRBV3-1; D gene: TRBD1; CDR3 DNA: TGTGCCAGCAGCCAACCAGGGGGCGGCACAGATACGCAGTATTTT; CDR3 protein: CASSQPGGGTDTQYF
CDR3 length: 14; J gene: TRBJ2-3; clone size: .; V gene: TRBV4-2; D gene: TRBD1; CDR3 DNA: TGTGCCAGCAGCCAAGTCGACAGGGGCTCCACGCAGTATTTT; CDR3 protein: CASSQVDRGSTQYF
CDR3 length: 16; J gene: TRBJ1-4; clone size: many; V gene: TRBV2; D gene: .; CDR3 DNA: TGTGCCAGCAGTGAAGTGCGGACAGCAACTAATGAAAAACTGTTTTTT; CDR3 protein: CASSEVRTATNEKLFF
CDR3 length: 11; J gene: TRBJ2-4; clone size: many; V gene: TRBV2; D gene: .; CDR3 DNA: TGTGCCAGCAGGGAGGAGGGAGAGGGGTACTTC; CDR3 protein: CASREEGEGYF
CDR3 length: 16; J gene: TRBJ2-1; clone size: few; V gene: TRBV19; D gene: .; CDR3 DNA: TGTGCCAGTAGTCCCTTCGACATACCGGAATACAATGAGCAGTTCTTC; CDR3 protein: CASSPFDIPEYNEQFF
CDR3 length: 16; J gene: TRBJ2-7; clone size: .; V gene: TRBV20-1; D gene: .; CDR3 DNA: TGCAGTGCTAGAAACTTAGACGGGACATTCTCCTACGAGCAGTACTTC; CDR3 protein: CSARNLDGTFSYEQYF
CDR3 length: 16; J gene: TRBJ2-6; clone size: many; V gene: TRBV3-1; D gene: .; CDR3 DNA: TGTGCCAGCAGCCATTTCAGTATCTCTGGGGCCAACGTCCTGACTTTC; CDR3 protein: CASSHFSISGANVLTF
CDR3 length: 16; J gene: TRBJ2-5; clone size: .; V gene: TRBV21-1; D gene: .; CDR3 DNA: TGTGCCAGCAGCAAAGAAATGCGGGAGATCGCGAAGACCCAGTACTTC; CDR3 protein: CASSKEMREIAKTQYF
CDR3 length: 15; J gene: TRBJ1-4; clone size: many; V gene: TRBV20-1; D gene: .; CDR3 DNA: TGCAGTGCCGGGCACCGACTTACAACTAATGAAAAACTGTTTTTT; CDR3 protein: CSAGHRLTTNEKLFF
CDR3 length: 16; J gene: TRBJ2-2; clone size: .; V gene: TRBV3-1; D gene: TRBD2; CDR3 DNA: TGTGCCAGCAGCCAGCAGGGCGCGGGGGTAACCGGGGAGCTGTTTTTT; CDR3 protein: CASSQQGAGVTGELFF
CDR3 length: 16; J gene: TRBJ2-1; clone size: .; V gene: TRBV5-1; D gene: .; CDR3 DNA: TGCGCCAGCAGCTTGGGGGGAACAGGGACGAACAATGAGCAGTTCTTC; CDR3 protein: CASSLGGTGTNNEQFF
CDR3 length: 11; J gene: TRBJ1-1; clone size: .; V gene: TRBV6-5; D gene: TRBD1; CDR3 DNA: TGTGCCAGCAGCGACAGGGTTAGGGCTTTCTTT; CDR3 protein: CASSDRVRAFF
CDR3 length: 15; J gene: TRBJ1-1; clone size: many; V gene: TRBV6-5; D gene: .; CDR3 DNA: TGTGCCAGCAGTTACTCCCTAGAGCCGAACACTGAAGCTTTCTTT; CDR3 protein: CASSYSLEPNTEAFF
CDR3 length: 14; J gene: TRBJ2-5; clone size: many; V gene: TRBV5-1; D gene: TRBD2; CDR3 DNA: TGCGCCAGCAGTCAAGGGACTAGCAAAGAGACCCAGTACTTC; CDR3 protein: CASSQGTSKETQYF
CDR3 length: 16; J gene: TRBJ1-1; clone size: many; V gene: TRBV7-9; D gene: .; CDR3 DNA: TGTGCCAGCAGCTTGTCTAGTTTAGGGGGGCGGACTGAAGCTTTCTTT; CDR3 protein: CASSLSSLGGRTEAFF
CDR3 length: 15; J gene: TRBJ2-1; clone size: many; V gene: TRBV12-3/TRBV12-4; D gene: .; CDR3 DNA: TGTGCCAGCAGCCAGATACTTATATGGGGCAATGAGCAGTTCTTC; CDR3 protein: CASSQILIWGNEQFF
CDR3 length: 14; J gene: TRBJ2-7; clone size: few; V gene: TRBV20-1; D gene: TRBD1; CDR3 DNA: TGCAGTGCGACTGGCGGGACAGGGCATTCCGAGCAGTACTTC; CDR3 protein: CSATGGTGHSEQYF
CDR3 length: 15; J gene: TRBJ2-5; clone size: .; V gene: TRBV7-9; D gene: .; CDR3 DNA: TGTGCCAGCAGCTCATCCCGGGGCTTCCAAGAGACCCAGTACTTC; CDR3 protein: CASSSSRGFQETQYF
CDR3 length: 17; J gene: TRBJ2-1; clone size: many; V gene: TRBV7-9; D gene: .; CDR3 DNA: TGTGCCAGCAGCTTAGCGATGGATCCCTCACTATTCAATGAGCAGTTCTTC; CDR3 protein: CASSLAMDPSLFNEQFF
CDR3 length: 15; J gene: TRBJ2-3; clone size: many; V gene: TRBV20-1; D gene: .; CDR3 DNA: TGCAGTGCCTCCGGGCCAACCAGTAGCACAGATACGCAGTATTTT; CDR3 protein: CSASGPTSSTDTQYF
CDR3 length: 14; J gene: TRBJ1-4; clone size: many; V gene: TRBV5-1; D gene: .; CDR3 DNA: TGCGCCAGCAGCTTTTTCCCGACTAATGAAAAACTGTTTTTT; CDR3 protein: CASSFFPTNEKLFF
CDR3 length: 15; J gene: TRBJ2-7; clone size: .; V gene: TRBV7-9; D gene: .; CDR3 DNA: TGTGCCAGCAGCTTAGCAGGCGACTCCCCAGGCGAGCAGTACTTC; CDR3 protein: CASSLAGDSPGEQYF
CDR3 length: 17; J gene: TRBJ1-5; clone size: many; V gene: TRBV6-1; D gene: TRBD1; CDR3 DNA: TGTGCCAGCAGCTCCGGGACAGGTGGGACCAGCAATCAGCCCCAGCATTTT; CDR3 protein: CASSSGTGGTSNQPQHF
CDR3 length: 12; J gene: TRBJ2-1; clone size: many; V gene: TRBV7-9; D gene: .; CDR3 DNA: TGTGCCAGCAGCTACACCCGAGATGAGCAGTTCTTC; CDR3 protein: CASSYTRDEQFF
CDR3 length: 13; J gene: TRBJ1-1; clone size: few; V gene: TRBV12-3/TRBV12-4; D gene: .; CDR3 DNA: TGTGCCAGCAGTCTCGGGGGAAGGAGCCTAGCTTTCTTT; CDR3 protein: CASSLGGRSLAFF
CDR3 length: 15; J gene: TRBJ2-5; clone size: many; V gene: TRBV5-1; D gene: .; CDR3 DNA: TGCGCCAGCAGCTTGGCTATTGGAGGACAAGAGACCCAGTACTTC; CDR3 protein: CASSLAIGGQETQYF
CDR3 length: 14; J gene: TRBJ2-4; clone size: many; V gene: TRBV20-1; D gene: TRBD1; CDR3 DNA: TGCAGTGCTAGGGTCACAGGGGCACCAAACATTCAGTACTTC; CDR3 protein: CSARVTGAPNIQYF
CDR3 length: 17; J gene: TRBJ2-3; clone size: many; V gene: TRBV29-1; D gene: .; CDR3 DNA: TGCAGCGTTGGTGGTGGAGGAGGGCCCCATAGCACAGATACGCAGTATTTT; CDR3 protein: CSVGGGGGPHSTDTQYF
CDR3 length: 15; J gene: TRBJ2-1; clone size: many; V gene: TRBV5-4; D gene: TRBD2; CDR3 DNA: TGTGCCAGCAGCTTGAGCGGGAGGAGGGACAATGAGCAGTTCTTC; CDR3 protein: CASSLSGRRDNEQFF
CDR3 length: 14; J gene: TRBJ2-1; clone size: many; V gene: TRBV12-3/TRBV12-4; D gene: .; CDR3 DNA: TGTGCCAGCGCCCGGGTTTACACCTACAATGAGCAGTTCTTC; CDR3 protein: CASARVYTYNEQFF
CDR3 length: 16; J gene: TRBJ1-2; clone size: .; V gene: TRBV2; D gene: .; CDR3 DNA: TGTGCCAGCAGAGTCCCCCAAGGGGGTCAAGTGGATGGCTACACCTTC; CDR3 protein: CASRVPQGGQVDGYTF
CDR3 length: 13; J gene: TRBJ2-2; clone size: .; V gene: TRBV10-1; D gene: TRBD1; CDR3 DNA: TGCGCCAGCAAAGGGGGCTACCTCGGGGAGCTGTTTTTT; CDR3 protein: CASKGGYLGELFF